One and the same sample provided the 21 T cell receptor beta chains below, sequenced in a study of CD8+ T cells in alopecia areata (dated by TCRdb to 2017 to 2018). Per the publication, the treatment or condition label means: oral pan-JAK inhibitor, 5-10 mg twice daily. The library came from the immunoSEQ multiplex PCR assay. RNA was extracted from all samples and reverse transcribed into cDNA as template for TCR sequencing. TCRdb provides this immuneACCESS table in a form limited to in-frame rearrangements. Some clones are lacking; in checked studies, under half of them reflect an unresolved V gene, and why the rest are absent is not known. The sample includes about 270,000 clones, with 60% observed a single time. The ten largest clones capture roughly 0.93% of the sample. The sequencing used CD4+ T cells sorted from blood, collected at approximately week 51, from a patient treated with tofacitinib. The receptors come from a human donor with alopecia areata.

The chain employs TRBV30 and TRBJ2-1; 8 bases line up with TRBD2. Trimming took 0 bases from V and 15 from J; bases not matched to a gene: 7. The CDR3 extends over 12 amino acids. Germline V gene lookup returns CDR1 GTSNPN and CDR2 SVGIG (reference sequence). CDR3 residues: CAWSVFWTSRFF. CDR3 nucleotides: TGTGCCTGGAGTGTCTTCTGGACTAGCAGGTTCTTC.

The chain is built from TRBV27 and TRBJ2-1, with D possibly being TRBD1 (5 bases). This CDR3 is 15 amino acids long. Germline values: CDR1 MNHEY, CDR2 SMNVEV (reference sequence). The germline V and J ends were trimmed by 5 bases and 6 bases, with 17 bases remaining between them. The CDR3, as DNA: TGTGCCAGCAGTCCAGGGCTACCGATCGGCAATGAGCAGTTCTTC. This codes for CASSPGLPIGNEQFF.

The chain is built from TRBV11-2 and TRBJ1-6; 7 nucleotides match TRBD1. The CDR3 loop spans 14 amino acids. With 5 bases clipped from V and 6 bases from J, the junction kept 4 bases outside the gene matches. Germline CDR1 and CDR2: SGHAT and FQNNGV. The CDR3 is CASSLRDSNSPLHF. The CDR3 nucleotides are TGTGCCAGCAGCCTTCGGGACAGTAATTCACCCCTCCACTTT.

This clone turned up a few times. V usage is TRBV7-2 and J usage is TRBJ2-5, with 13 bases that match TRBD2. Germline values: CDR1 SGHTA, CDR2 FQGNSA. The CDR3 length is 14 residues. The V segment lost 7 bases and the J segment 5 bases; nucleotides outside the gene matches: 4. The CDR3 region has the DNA TGTGCCAGCACCCCGGGACTAGCGGGGGAGACCCAGTACTTC. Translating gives CASTPGLAGETQYF.

CDR3 amino acids: CSARGHSEAFF. The CDR3 region has the DNA TGCAGTGCAAGGGGGCATTCTGAAGCTTTCTTT. The V and J genes are TRBV20-1 and TRBJ1-1; 7 nucleotides match TRBD1. The CDR3 consists of 11 residues. CDR1 is DFQATT, CDR2 SNEGSKA, per germline (reference sequence). V was clipped by 6 bases and J by 6 bases; unmatched bases: 4.

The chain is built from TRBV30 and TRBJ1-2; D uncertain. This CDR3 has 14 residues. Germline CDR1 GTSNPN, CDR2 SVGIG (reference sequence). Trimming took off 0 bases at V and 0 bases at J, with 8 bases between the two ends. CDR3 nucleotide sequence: TGTGCCTGGAGTGTCCAGGCTCCTAACTATGGCTACACCTTC. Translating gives CAWSVQAPNYGYTF.

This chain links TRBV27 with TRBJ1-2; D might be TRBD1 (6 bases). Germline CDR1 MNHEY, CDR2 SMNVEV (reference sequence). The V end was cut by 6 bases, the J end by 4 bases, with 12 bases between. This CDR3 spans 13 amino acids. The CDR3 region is CASSLTGSYGYTF. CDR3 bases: TGTGCCAGCAGCCTGACAGGTTCCTATGGCTACACCTTC.

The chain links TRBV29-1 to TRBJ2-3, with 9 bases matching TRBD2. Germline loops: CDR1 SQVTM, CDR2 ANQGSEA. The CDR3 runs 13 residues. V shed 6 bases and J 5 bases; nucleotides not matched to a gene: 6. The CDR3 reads CSVERGALDTQYF. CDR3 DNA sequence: TGCAGCGTAGAGCGGGGGGCCTTAGATACGCAGTATTTT.

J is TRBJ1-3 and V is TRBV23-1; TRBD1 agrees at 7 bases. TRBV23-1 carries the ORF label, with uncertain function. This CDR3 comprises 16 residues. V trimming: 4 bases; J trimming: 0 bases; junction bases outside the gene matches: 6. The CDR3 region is CASSRKTGSSGNTIYF. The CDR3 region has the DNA TGCGCCAGCAGTCGGAAGACAGGGAGCTCTGGAAACACCATATATTTT.

The CDR3 DNA reads TGTGCCTGGAGTGGATTAAGCGAGCAGTACTTC. It specifies CAWSGLSEQYF. The chain combines TRBV30 with TRBJ2-7, with D unclear. V lost 1 base, J lost 6 bases, and 7 bases lay in between. CDR3 length: 11 residues. CDR1 GTSNPN and CDR2 SVGIG come from the germline V gene (reference sequence). Looking up the rest from reference TRBV30 and TRBJ2-7 gives the full variable domain: SQTIHQWPATLVQPVGSPLSLECTVEGTSNPNLYWYRQAAGRGLQLLFYSVGIGQISSEVPQNLSASRPQDRQFILSSKKLLLSDSGFYLCAWSGLSEQYFGPGTRLTVT.

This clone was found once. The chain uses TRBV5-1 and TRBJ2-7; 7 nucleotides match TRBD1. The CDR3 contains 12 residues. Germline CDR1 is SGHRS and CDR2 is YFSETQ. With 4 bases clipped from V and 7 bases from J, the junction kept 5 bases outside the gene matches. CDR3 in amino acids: CASSQTGWEQYF. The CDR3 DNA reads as TGCGCCAGCAGCCAGACAGGGTGGGAGCAGTACTTC.

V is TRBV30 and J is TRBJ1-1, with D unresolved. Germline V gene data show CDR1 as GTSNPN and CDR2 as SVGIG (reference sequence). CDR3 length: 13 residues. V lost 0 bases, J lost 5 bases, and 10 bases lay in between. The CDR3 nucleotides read TGTGCCTGGAGTGTCGGCAGGCGGACTGAAGCTTTCTTT. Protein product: CAWSVGRRTEAFF.

In DNA, the CDR3 is TGCAGCGTTGAGTTTGGGGGCTACACCTTC. It codes for CSVEFGGYTF. The genes are TRBV29-1 and TRBJ1-2; D is unresolved. Looked up from germline, CDR1 is SQVTM and CDR2 is ANQGSEA. This CDR3 region has 10 residues. With 3 bases removed from V and 8 bases from J, the gap between germline ends came to 7 bases.

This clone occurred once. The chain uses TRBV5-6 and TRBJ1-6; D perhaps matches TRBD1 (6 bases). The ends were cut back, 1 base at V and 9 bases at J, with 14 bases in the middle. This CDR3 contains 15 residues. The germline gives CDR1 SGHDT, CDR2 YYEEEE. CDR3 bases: TGTGCCAGCAGCTTGTACAGGGCCAGGGGTTCACCCCTCCACTTT. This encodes CASSLYRARGSPLHF.

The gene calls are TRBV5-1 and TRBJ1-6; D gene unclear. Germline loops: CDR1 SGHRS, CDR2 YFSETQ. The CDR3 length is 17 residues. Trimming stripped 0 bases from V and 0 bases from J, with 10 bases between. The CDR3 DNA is TGCGCCAGCAGCTTGGACGAAAGCGGCTCCTATAATTCACCCCTCCACTTT. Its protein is CASSLDESGSYNSPLHF. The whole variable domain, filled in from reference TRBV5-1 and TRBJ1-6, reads KAGVTQTPRYLIKTRGQQVTLSCSPISGHRSVSWYQQTPGQGLQFLFEYFSETQRNKGNFPGRFSGRQFSNSRSEMNVSTLELGDSALYLCASSLDESGSYNSPLHFGNGTRLTVT.

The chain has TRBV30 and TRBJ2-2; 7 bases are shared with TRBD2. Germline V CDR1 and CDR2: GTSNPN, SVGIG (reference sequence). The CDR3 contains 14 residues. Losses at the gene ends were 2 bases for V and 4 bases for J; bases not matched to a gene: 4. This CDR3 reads CAWSRGVSTGELFF. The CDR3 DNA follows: TGTGCCTGGAGTCGGGGGGTCAGCACCGGGGAGCTGTTTTTT.

CDR3 in amino acids: CASSPRRPTDTQYF. The CDR3 DNA reads TGCGCCAGCAGCCCCCGGCGGCCCACAGATACGCAGTATTTT. V usage is TRBV4-3 and J usage is TRBJ2-3; no clear D. Trimming shortened V by 4 bases and J by 2 bases, and 10 bases separated the two germline ends. Germline CDR1 and CDR2: LGHNA and YSLEER. The CDR3 is 14 amino acids.

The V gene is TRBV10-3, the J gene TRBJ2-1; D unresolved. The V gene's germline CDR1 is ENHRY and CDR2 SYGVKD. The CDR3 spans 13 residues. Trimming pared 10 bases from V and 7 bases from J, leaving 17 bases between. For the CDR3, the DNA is TGTGCCAAGAGATCCGGGCCCCAAAATGAGCAGTTCTTC. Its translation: CAKRSGPQNEQFF.

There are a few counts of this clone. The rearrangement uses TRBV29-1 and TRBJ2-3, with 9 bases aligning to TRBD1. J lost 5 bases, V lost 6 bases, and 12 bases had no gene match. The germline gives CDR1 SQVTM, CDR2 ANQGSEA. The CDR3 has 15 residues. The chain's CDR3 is CSVSTGTGRKDTQYF. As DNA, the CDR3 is TGCAGCGTATCAACCGGGACAGGGCGAAAAGATACGCAGTATTTT.

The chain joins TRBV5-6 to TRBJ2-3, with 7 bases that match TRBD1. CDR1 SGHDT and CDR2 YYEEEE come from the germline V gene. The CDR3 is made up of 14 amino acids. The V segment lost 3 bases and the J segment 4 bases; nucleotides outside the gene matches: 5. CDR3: CASSSQGFPDTQYF. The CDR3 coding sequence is TGTGCCAGCAGCTCACAGGGGTTCCCAGATACGCAGTATTTT.

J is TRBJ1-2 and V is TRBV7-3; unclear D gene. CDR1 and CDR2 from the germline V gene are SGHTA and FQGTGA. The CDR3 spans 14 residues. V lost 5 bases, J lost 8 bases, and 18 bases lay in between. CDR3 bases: TGTGCCAGCAGCCCCTACTCGGGCGGCGGGGGCTACACCTTC. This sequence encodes CASSPYSGGGGYTF. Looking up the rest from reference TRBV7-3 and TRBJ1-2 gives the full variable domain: GAGVSQTPSNKVTEKGKYVELRCDPISGHTALYWYRQSLGQGPEFLIYFQGTGAADDSGLPNDRFFAVRPEGSVSTLKIQRTERGDSAVYLCASSPYSGGGGYTFGSGTRLTVV.